The present T cell receptor beta chain was sequenced within a study of T-cell memory formation after mild COVID-19 (dated by TCRdb to the early 2020s). Regarding the complete study: TCR sequence clusters from the two donors were found to be largely donor specific. Longitudinal TCRalpha and TCRbeta repertoire sequencing tracked T-cell clones expanding and contracting after mild COVID-19 in a couple of donors. Two young, previously healthy adult volunteers made up the cohort, one male and one female. Overall results and qualifications from the work: Contracting CD4+ clones were located mainly in the CM and EM memory subsets, whereas CD8+ clones were found to be enriched in EMRA. Balanced CD4/CD8 phenotypes were observed for clones contracting from day 15 to 85, whereas a bias towards CD4+ was observed for a second wave of clones expanding from day 15 to 37. The second-wave clones that peaked on day 37 were not confirmed to be SARS-CoV-2 specific. The study included only a couple of mild cases, and larger cohorts that include severe cases with pre-infection samples were judged to be necessary. Some responding clones were detected in pre-infection memory, suggesting pre-existing cross-reactive memory T cells joined the SARS-CoV-2 response.

PBMCs were isolated by Ficoll-Paque density gradient centrifugation. On this clonotype: The clone's antigen remains unknown. No base quality information exists; no much larger clone differs at one position.

The CDR3 starts with the cysteine, ends with the phenylalanine, and has 16 residues. Just the 48-base CDR3 DNA is kept, in frame starting at base 1. CDR1 and CDR2, per the germline V gene, are KGHDR and SFDVKD. The germline ends are 18 bases apart after V is trimmed by 3 bases and J by 7 bases. Sequencer: Illumina NovaSeq 6000. Using 5'RACE with constant-segment primers, TCRalpha and TCRbeta cDNA libraries were constructed, with sample barcodes and unique molecular identifiers added in the process. RNA was extracted from every sample with Trizol reagent. Library amplification was performed in two PCR steps, and a second sample barcode and Illumina TruSeq adapters were introduced in the second step. Libraries were sequenced on an Illumina NovaSeq with 2 x 150 bp paired-end reads. From the authors' description of their analysis: Demultiplexing of reads and collapsing into UMI-guided consensus sequences were performed with migec v1.2.7. Using mixcr v2.1.11, UMI consensuses were aligned to TRA and TRB V and J templates and then assembled into clonotypes. Expanded or contracted clonotypes were those called significant by both edgeR and NoisET, with noise models trained on biological replicates. For edgeR calls, the cutoffs were a false discovery rate-adjusted p below 0.01 and a log2 fold-change threshold of 1. As an exploratory analysis of dynamics, PCA with hierarchical clustering was applied to max-normalized trajectories of the 1000 most abundant clonotypes. The CD4 or CD8 phenotype of responding clones was assigned using the separately sequenced CD4+ and CD8+ repertoires. Through fastp at Q25 and MiXCR, TCRdb rebuilt clones from the public reads, retaining in-frame beta chains. CDR3 protein duplicates are merged, each entry listing the most common genes and DNA. In this record, the V and J calls reflect TCRdb's handling and not the investigators' own analysis. Within this sample are roughly 400,000 distinct CDR3 sequences, with approximately 24% of them counted one time only. Around 8.8% of the sample lies in the top ten.

The source is an adult woman who had mild COVID-19 (a few samples of this study predate the infection). The sample titles of this study are shuffled in the database, so cell type and time point are left out; the donor was told from shared clones. The chain joins TRBV24-1 to TRBJ2-1; the D region may be TRBD1 or TRBD2, each matching 6 bases equally. Sequencing was done on a sample of PBMCs or a T cell subset sorted from them (not recorded which). CDR3 region: CATSDRIGGSLNEQFF. The bases are TGTGCCACCAGTGATCGGATAGGGGGGTCACTGAATGAGCAGTTCTTC.